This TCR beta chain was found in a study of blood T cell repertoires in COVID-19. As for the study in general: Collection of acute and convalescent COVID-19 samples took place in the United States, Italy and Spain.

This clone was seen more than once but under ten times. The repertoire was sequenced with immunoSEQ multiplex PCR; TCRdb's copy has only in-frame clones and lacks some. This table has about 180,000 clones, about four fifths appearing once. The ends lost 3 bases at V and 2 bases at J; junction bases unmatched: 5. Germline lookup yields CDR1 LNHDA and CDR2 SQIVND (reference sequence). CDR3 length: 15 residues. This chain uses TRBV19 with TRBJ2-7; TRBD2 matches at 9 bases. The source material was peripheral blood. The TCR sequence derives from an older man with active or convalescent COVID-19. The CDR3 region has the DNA TGTGCCAGTAGTATGACGGCTAGCGGGGCCTACGAGCAGTACTTC. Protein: CASSMTASGAYEQYF. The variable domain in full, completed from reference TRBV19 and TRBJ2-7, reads DGGITQSPKYLFRKEGQNVTLSCEQNLNHDAMYWYRQDPGQGLRLIYYSQIVNDFQKGDIAEGYSVSREKKESFPLTVTSAQKNPTAFYLCASSMTASGAYEQYFGPGTRLTVT.